This T cell receptor (beta chain) is drawn from a study of identical twins. Study-wide points: Fewer insertions characterized abundant cord blood beta clonotypes, whereas memory repertoires showed none.

The length of the CDR3 is 16 residues. Trimming shortened V by 0 bases and J by 1 base, and 9 bases separated the two germline ends. CDR1 is SGHTA and CDR2 is FQGNSA in the germline V gene. TCRdb recomputed calls from the 5' RACE reads with MiXCR, one row per CDR3 protein. This sample carries 700,000 or so distinct CDR3 sequences, about 20% of them seen once, and the ten largest clones take 4% to 4.5%. This clonotype was detected only a few times. Its antigen remains unidentified. This sample was shared with a second study, whose subject was T cells expressing NK-cell markers. That work states: Nothing established the HCMV specificity of expanded NKG2C+ T cell clones.

The source material was PBMCs. The TCR was taken from a woman aged 18-29 years in good health. V usage is TRBV7-2 and J usage is TRBJ2-2, with D uncertain. The CDR3 sequence is CASSLAADMNTGELFF. CDR3 in DNA: TGTGCCAGCAGCTTAGCAGCAGACATGAACACCGGGGAGCTGTTTTTT. Full variable domain (missing parts from reference TRBV7-2 and TRBJ2-2): GAGVSQSPSNKVTEKGKDVELRCDPISGHTALYWYRQSLGQGLEFLIYFQGNSAPDKSGLPSDRFSAERTGGSVSTLTIQRTQQEDSAVYLCASSLAADMNTGELFFGEGSRLTVL.